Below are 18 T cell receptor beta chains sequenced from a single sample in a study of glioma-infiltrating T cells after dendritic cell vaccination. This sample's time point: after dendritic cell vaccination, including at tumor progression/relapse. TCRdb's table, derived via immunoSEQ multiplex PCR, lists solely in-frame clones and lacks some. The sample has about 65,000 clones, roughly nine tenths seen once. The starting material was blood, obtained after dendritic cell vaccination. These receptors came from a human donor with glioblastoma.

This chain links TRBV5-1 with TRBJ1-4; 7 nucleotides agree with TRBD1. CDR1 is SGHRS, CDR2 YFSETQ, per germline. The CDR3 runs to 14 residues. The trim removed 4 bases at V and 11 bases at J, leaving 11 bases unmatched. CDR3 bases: TGCGCCAGCAGCCCCGGACAGGTCCGGAGCAAACTGTTTTTT. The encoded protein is CASSPGQVRSKLFF.

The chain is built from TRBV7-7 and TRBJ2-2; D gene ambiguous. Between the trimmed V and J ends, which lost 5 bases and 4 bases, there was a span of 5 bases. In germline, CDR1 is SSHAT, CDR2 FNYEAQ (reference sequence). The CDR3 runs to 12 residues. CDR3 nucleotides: TGTGCCAGCAGCGAGAGCACCGGGGAGCTGTTTTTT. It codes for CASSESTGELFF.

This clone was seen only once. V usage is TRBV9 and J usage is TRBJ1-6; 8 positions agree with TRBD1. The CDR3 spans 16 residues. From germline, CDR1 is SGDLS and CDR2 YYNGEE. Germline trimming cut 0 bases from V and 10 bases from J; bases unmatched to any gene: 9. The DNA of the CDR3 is TGTGCCAGCAGCGTAGAGGGCAATAACAGGGGGTCACCCCTCCACTTT. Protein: CASSVEGNNRGSPLHF.

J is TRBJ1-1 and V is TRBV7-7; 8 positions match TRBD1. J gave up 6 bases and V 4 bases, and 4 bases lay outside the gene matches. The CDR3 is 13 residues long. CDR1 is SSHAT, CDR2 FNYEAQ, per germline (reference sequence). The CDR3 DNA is TGTGCCAGCAGCTCGAAACAGGGGGCTGAAGCTTTCTTT. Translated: CASSSKQGAEAFF.

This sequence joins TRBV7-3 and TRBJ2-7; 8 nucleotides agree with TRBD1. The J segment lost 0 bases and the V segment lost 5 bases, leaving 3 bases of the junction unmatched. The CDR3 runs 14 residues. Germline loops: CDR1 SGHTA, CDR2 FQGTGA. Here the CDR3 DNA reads TGTGCCAGCAGCGCGGGACAGGACTCCTACGAGCAGTACTTC. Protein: CASSAGQDSYEQYF.

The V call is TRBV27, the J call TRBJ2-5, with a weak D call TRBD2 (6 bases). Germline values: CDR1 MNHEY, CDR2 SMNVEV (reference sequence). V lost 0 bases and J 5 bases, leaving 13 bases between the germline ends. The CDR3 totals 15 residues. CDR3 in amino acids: CASSLSRLGSETQYF. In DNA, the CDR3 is TGTGCCAGCAGTTTATCCAGACTAGGATCGGAGACCCAGTACTTC.

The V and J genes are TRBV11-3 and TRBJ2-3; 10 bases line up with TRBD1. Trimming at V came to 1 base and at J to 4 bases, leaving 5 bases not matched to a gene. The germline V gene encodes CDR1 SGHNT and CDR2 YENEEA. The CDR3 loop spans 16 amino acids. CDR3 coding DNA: TGTGCCAGCAGCTTAGTTTCGGGACAGGGGTCAGATACGCAGTATTTT. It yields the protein CASSLVSGQGSDTQYF. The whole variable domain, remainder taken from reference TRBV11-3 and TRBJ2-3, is EAGVVQSPRYKIIEKKQPVAFWCNPISGHNTLYWYLQNLGQGPELLIRYENEEAVDDSQLPKDRFSAERLKGVDSTLKIQPAELGDSAVYLCASSLVSGQGSDTQYFGPGTRLTVL.

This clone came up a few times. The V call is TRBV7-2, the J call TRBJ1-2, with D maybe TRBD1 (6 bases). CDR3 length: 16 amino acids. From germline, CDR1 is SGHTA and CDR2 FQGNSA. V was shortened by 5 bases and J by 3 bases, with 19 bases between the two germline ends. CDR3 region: CASSGGGRGKDYGYTF. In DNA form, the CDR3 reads TGTGCCAGCAGCGGGGGGGGCAGGGGCAAAGACTATGGCTACACCTTC. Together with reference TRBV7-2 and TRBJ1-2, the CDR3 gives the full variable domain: GAGVSQSPSNKVTEKGKDVELRCDPISGHTALYWYRQSLGQGLEFLIYFQGNSAPDKSGLPSDRFSAERTGGSVSTLTIQRTQQEDSAVYLCASSGGGRGKDYGYTFGSGTRLTVV.

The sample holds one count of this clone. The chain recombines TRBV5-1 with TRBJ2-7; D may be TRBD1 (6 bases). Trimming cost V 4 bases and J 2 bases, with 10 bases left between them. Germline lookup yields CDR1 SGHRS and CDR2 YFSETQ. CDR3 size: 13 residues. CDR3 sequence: CASSSTGPYEQYF. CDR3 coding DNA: TGCGCCAGCAGCAGCACAGGGCCCTACGAGCAGTACTTC. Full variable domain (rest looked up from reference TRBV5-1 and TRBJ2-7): KAGVTQTPRYLIKTRGQQVTLSCSPISGHRSVSWYQQTPGQGLQFLFEYFSETQRNKGNFPGRFSGRQFSNSRSEMNVSTLELGDSALYLCASSSTGPYEQYFGPGTRLTVT.

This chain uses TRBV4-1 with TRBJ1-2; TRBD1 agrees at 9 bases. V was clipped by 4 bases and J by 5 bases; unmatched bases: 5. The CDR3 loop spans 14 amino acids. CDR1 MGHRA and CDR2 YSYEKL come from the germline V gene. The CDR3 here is CASSPAGTGYGYTF. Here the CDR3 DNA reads TGCGCCAGCAGCCCAGCCGGGACAGGGTATGGCTACACCTTC.

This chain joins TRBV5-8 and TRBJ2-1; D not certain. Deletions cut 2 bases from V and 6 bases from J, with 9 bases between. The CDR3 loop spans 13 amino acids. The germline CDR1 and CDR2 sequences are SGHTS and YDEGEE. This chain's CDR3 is CASSFRVSNEQFF. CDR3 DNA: TGTGCCAGCAGCTTTCGTGTTAGCAATGAGCAGTTCTTC.

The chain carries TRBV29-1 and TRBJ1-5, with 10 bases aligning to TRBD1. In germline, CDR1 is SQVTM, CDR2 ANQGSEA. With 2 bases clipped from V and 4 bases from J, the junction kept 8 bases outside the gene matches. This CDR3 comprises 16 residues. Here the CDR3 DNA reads TGCAGCGTTGAATTGGTCGGACAGGGGGGTAATCAGCCCCAGCATTTT. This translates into CSVELVGQGGNQPQHF. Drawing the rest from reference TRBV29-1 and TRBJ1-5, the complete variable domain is SAVISQKPSRDICQRGTSLTIQCQVDSQVTMMFWYRQQPGQSLTLIATANQGSEATYESGFVIDKFPISRPNLTFSTLTVSNMSPEDSSIYLCSVELVGQGGNQPQHFGDGTRLSIL.

The CDR3 DNA reads as TGTGCCAGCAGGGATAGTTCAGGGGGCTCGAGCGGGAGGCTGAACACCGGGGAGCTGTTTTTT. It specifies CASRDSSGGSSGRLNTGELFF. The rearrangement links TRBV7-6 to TRBJ2-2, with D perhaps TRBD2 (9 bases). CDR1 is SGHVS and CDR2 is FNYEAQ in the germline V gene. V lost 6 bases and J 1 base, leaving 30 bases between the germline ends. This CDR3 has 21 residues.

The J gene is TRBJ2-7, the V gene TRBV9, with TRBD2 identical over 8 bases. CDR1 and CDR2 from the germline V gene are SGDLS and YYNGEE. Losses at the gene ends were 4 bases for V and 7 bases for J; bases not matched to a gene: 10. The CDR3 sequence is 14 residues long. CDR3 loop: CASSIRGGAGEQYF. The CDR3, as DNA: TGTGCCAGCAGCATCCGGGGGGGGGCCGGGGAGCAGTACTTC.

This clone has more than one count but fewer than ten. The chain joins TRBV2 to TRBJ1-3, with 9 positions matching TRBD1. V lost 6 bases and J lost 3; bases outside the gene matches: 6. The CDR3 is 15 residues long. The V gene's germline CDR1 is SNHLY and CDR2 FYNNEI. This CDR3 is CASRVQGADGNTIYF. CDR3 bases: TGTGCCAGCAGGGTACAGGGGGCCGATGGAAACACCATATATTTT.

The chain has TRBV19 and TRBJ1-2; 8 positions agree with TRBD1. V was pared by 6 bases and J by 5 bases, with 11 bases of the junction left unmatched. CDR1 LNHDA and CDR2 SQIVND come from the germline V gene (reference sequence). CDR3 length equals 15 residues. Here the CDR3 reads CASSPGQEPLYGYTF. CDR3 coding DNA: TGTGCCAGTAGCCCGGGACAGGAGCCATTATATGGCTACACCTTC.

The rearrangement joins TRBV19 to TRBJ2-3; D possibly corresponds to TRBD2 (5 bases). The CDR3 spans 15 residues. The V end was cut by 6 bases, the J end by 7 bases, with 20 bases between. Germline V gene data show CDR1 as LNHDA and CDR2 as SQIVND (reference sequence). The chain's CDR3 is CASRPEGFYRYTQYF. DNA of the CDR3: TGTGCCAGTAGACCAGAGGGCTTCTACCGGTATACGCAGTATTTT.

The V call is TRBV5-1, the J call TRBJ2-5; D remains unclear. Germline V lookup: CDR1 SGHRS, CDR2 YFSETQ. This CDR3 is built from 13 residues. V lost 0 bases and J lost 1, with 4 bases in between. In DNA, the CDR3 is TGCGCCAGCAGCTTGGCCTCCCAAGAGACCCAGTACTTC. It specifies CASSLASQETQYF.